This T cell receptor (beta chain) came from a study of blood T cell repertoires in COVID-19. Study at large: The cDNA or gDNA used as material had been derived from T cells, B-cell-depleted T cells, or PBMCs.

Produced via immunoSEQ multiplex PCR; TCRdb's table is partial and in-frame only. The table shows tens of thousands of clones, with roughly four fifths occurring only once. Trimming left V 5 bases short and J 5 bases short, with 15 bases between. The CDR3 is 14 residues long. Looked up from germline, CDR1 is GTSNPN and CDR2 is SVGIG (reference sequence). Sequenced sample: peripheral blood. This receptor was taken from a man older than 75 with COVID-19, enrolled during active disease. J is TRBJ2-2 and V is TRBV30, with D possibly matching TRBD1 (5 bases). CDR3 nucleotide sequence: TGTGCCTGGCGGACACCCCCTATGACCGGGGAGCTGTTTTTT. This gives the protein CAWRTPPMTGELFF.